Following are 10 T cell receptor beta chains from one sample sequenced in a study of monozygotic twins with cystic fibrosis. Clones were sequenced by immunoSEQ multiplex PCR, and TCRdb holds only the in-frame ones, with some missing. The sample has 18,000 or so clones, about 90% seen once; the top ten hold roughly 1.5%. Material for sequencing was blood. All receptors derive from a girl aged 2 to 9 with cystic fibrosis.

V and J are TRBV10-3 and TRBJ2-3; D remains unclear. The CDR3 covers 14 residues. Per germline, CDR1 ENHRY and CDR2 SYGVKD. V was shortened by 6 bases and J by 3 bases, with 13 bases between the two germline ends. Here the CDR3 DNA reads TGTGCCATCAGATCTTTAGCAAGAACAGATACGCAGTATTTT. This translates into CAIRSLARTDTQYF.

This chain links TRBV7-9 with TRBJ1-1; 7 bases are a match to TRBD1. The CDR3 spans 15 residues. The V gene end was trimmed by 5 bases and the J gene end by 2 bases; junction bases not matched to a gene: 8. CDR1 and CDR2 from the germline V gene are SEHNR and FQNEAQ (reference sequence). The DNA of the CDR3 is TGTGCCAGCAGCCCCCGACAGGGCGCTAACACTGAAGCTTTCTTT. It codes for CASSPRQGANTEAFF. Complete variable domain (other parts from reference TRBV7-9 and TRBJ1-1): DTGVSQNPRHKITKRGQNVTFRCDPISEHNRLYWYRQTLGQGPEFLTYFQNEAQLEKSRLLSDRFSAERPKGSFSTLEIQRTEQGDSAMYLCASSPRQGANTEAFFGQGTRLTVV.

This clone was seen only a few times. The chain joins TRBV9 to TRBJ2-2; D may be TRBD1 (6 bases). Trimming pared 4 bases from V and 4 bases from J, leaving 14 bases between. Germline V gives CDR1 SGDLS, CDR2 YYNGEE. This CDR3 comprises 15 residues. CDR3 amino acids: CASSSTGSFTGELFF. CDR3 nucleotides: TGTGCCAGCAGCTCAACAGGGAGTTTCACCGGGGAGCTGTTTTTT.

The CDR3 is CASSMVPGNEQFF. CDR3 sequence (DNA): TGTGCCAGTAGTATGGTCCCAGGGAATGAGCAGTTCTTC. This sequence joins TRBV19 and TRBJ2-1, with D perhaps matching TRBD1 (5 bases). Trimming left V 3 bases short and J 7 bases short, with 10 bases between. CDR1 and CDR2 from the germline V gene are LNHDA and SQIVND (reference sequence). This CDR3 contains 13 residues. The whole variable domain, filled in from reference TRBV19 and TRBJ2-1, reads DGGITQSPKYLFRKEGQNVTLSCEQNLNHDAMYWYRQDPGQGLRLIYYSQIVNDFQKGDIAEGYSVSREKKESFPLTVTSAQKNPTAFYLCASSMVPGNEQFFGPGTRLTVL.

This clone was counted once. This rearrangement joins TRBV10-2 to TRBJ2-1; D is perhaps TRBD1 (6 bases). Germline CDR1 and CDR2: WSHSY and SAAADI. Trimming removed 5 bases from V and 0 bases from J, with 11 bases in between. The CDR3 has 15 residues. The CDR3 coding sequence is TGCGCCAGCAGTACTACAGGGAGCTCCTACAATGAGCAGTTCTTC. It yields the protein CASSTTGSSYNEQFF.

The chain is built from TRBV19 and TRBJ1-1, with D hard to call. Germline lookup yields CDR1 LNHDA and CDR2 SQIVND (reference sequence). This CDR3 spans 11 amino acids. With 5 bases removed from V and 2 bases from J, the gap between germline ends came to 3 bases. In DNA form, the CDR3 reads TGTGCCAGTAGTGGAAACACTGAAGCTTTCTTT. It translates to CASSGNTEAFF.

CDR3 sequence (DNA): TGTGCCAGCAAGGAGGCTAGCAATCAGCCCCAGCATTTT. It yields the protein CASKEASNQPQHF. The chain links TRBV6-5 to TRBJ1-5; D ambiguous. This CDR3 spans 13 amino acids. The germline V and J ends were trimmed by 7 bases and 0 bases, with 7 bases remaining between them. CDR1 is MNHEY and CDR2 is SVGAGI in the germline V gene.

CDR3 loop: CASSQQPQETQYF. In nucleotides, the CDR3 is TGTGCCAGCAGCCAACAGCCCCAAGAGACCCAGTACTTC. The chain carries TRBV14 and TRBJ2-5; the D is unclear. Between the trimmed V and J ends, which lost 2 bases and 1 base, there was a span of 5 bases. Germline V gives CDR1 SGHDN, CDR2 FVKESK. The CDR3 runs 13 residues.

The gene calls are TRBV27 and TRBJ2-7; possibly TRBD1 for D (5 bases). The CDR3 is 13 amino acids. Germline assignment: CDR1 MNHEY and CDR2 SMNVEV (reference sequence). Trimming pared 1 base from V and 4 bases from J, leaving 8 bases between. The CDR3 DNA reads TGTGCCAGCAGTTTATTGGGGCCATACGAGCAGTACTTC. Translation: CASSLLGPYEQYF.

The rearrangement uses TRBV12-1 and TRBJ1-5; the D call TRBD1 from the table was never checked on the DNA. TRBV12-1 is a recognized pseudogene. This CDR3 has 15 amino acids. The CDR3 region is CASRPGQYSNQPQHF. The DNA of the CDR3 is TGTGCCAGCAGACCGGGACAGTATAGCAATCAGCCCCAGCATTTT.